Reported below is one T cell receptor (beta chain). Its antigen is still unknown. One end of the junction fails to match germline, which may point to a read error. The record originates from a study of T cells in Graves' hyperthyroidism and ophthalmopathy. Turning to the study itself: At the time of initial diagnosis and before any treatment, peripheral blood was collected. Study-wide points: Blood also contained most expanded thyroid clonotypes above 0.001. Ophthalmopathy was identified by the model a median about seven months ahead of onset.

Per the germline V gene, CDR1 is SEHNR and CDR2 is FQNEAQ (reference sequence). The CDR3 totals 12 residues. Thyroid ultrasound, orbital computed tomography, clinical symptoms, and serum thyroxine and TRAb underpinned diagnoses. The CDR3 regions of TCR beta were amplified from RNA transcripts. HTBI primers were used for first-round RT-PCR of the TCR CDR3. From the multiplex PCR reads, TCRdb called clonotypes with MiXCR, one entry per CDR3 protein. The sample has about 400,000 distinct CDR3 sequences; approximately 14% are singletons. The chain recombines TRBV7-9 with TRBJ1-5; D is unclear. Material for sequencing was blood. The TCR comes from a young woman with Graves' hyperthyroidism that later progressed to Graves' ophthalmopathy. CDR3 sequence reads: CASGLAGQPQHF. CDR3 sequence (DNA): TGTGCCAGCGGCTTAGCCGGTCAGCCCCAGCATTTT.